This record looks at one T cell receptor (beta chain) sequence and its context. The antigen is not known. The CDR3 is 14 amino acids. Trimming removed 10 bases from V and 3 bases from J; junction bases left unmatched: 12. CDR1 and CDR2 from the germline V gene are MNHNS and SASEGT. The source of the sample is a study of CD8 T cells in Susac syndrome. When the RNA was reverse transcribed, random hexamers were used with an input of roughly 0.45 to 1 ug. TCRdb reprocessed the immunoSEQ multiplex PCR reads via MiXCR and lists one record per CDR3 protein. The repertoire holds 120,000 or so distinct CDR3 sequences, with approximately 96% as singletons. Whole-study results and caveats: Maximal CD8+ clonal expansion in Susac was observed within TEMRA cells and among active patients.

The Susac syndrome patients fit the recently defined diagnostic criteria for definite or probable disease. The gene calls are TRBV6-1 and TRBJ2-7; 7 bases agree with TRBD1. The clonotype was recovered from a human donor with Susac syndrome. The sequenced material came from CD8+ T cells from PBMCs. The CDR3, as DNA: TGTGCCATCGGAGTCGGGACAGACTACTACGAGCAGTACTTC. Protein product: CAIGVGTDYYEQYF.